This passage covers 19 T cell receptor beta chains from one sample sequenced in a study of regulatory T cells in long-lasting Graves disease. Relying on iRepertoire HTBI primers and Arm-PCR of CDR3 regions, the team built TCR beta libraries. In TCRdb, the multiplex PCR reads were re-called with MiXCR into one record per CDR3 protein. This sample yields approximately 390,000 distinct CDR3 sequences, of which roughly 15% are seen a single time; 20% to 25% belongs to the top ten. The time point denotes: newly diagnosed GD, antithyroid drugs for less than 3 months. The TCR library was made from RNA that had been extracted from PBMCs in TRIzol. These data were also filed under a second study, of T cells in Graves' hyperthyroidism and ophthalmopathy.

The starting material was peripheral blood mononuclear cells (PBMCs), obtained at new diagnosis, from a patient treated with antithyroid drugs. The source is a woman aged 18 to 35 with Graves disease.

As for this clonotype: Only one base separates this from a far larger clonotype, so it likely reflects a read error. The gene calls are TRBV11-2 and TRBJ2-7; no reliable D call. Trimming stripped 1 base from V and 7 bases from J, with 14 bases between. CDR3 length equals 14 residues. Germline CDR1 and CDR2: SGHAT and FQNNGV. In nucleotides, the CDR3 is TGTGCCAGCAGCTTAGTTCGGGCACTCGGTGAGCAGTACTTC. This encodes CASSLVRALGEQYF.

This clonotype was seen ten or more times. The chain joins TRBV5-1 to TRBJ2-1, with no clear D. CDR3 length equals 16 residues. The ends were cut back, 0 bases at V and 0 bases at J, with 10 bases in the middle. Germline V gene data show CDR1 as SGHRS and CDR2 as YFSETQ. CDR3 sequence (DNA): TGCGCCAGCAGCTTGGGGCGGACGAGCTCCTACAATGAGCAGTTCTTC. It encodes CASSLGRTSSYNEQFF.

This clonotype was counted ten times or more. The J gene is TRBJ1-2, the V gene TRBV29-1, with TRBD1 matching over 8 bases. J was trimmed by 2 bases and V by 6 bases; bases with no gene match: 11. The length of the CDR3 is 15 residues. CDR1 and CDR2 from the germline V gene are SQVTM and ANQGSEA. The CDR3, as DNA: TGCAGCGTCAAGGACGGACAGGGCCCGAACTATGGCTACACCTTC. Translation: CSVKDGQGPNYGYTF.

This clonotype was counted many times. The V and J genes are TRBV12-3 or TRBV12-4 and TRBJ1-2; tentatively, D is TRBD1 (6 bases). The CDR3 is 14 residues long. Deletions cut 8 bases from V and 7 bases from J, with 20 bases between. CDR3 sequence reads: CASGGNRAKSGYTF. In nucleotides, the CDR3 is TGTGCCAGCGGAGGAAACAGGGCAAAGAGTGGCTACACCTTC.

This clonotype has a count of ten or more. The chain uses TRBV3-1 and TRBJ1-3; unclear D gene. Trimming cost V 4 bases and J 4 bases, with 17 bases left between them. CDR3 length equals 16 residues. CDR1 and CDR2 (germline): LGHDT, YNNKEL (reference sequence). The CDR3 loop is CASSPDVRAGGNTIYF. For the CDR3, the DNA is TGTGCCAGCAGCCCAGACGTACGGGCGGGAGGAAACACCATATATTTT.

The table lists this clonotype with a few counts. The V call is TRBV6-1, the J call TRBJ2-3, with 8 bases lining up with TRBD1. The CDR3 has 14 amino acids. Germline lookup yields CDR1 MNHNS and CDR2 SASEGT. Germline trimming cut 3 bases from V and 11 bases from J; bases unmatched to any gene: 10. This chain's CDR3 is CASSEAGGRLQQYF. The DNA for the CDR3 is TGTGCCAGCAGTGAGGCAGGGGGCAGACTACAGCAGTATTTT.

As DNA, the CDR3 is TGTGCCATCGCGAGGGGGCAAGAGACCCAGTACTTC. It specifies CAIARGQETQYF. The chain uses TRBV10-3 and TRBJ2-5; D may be TRBD1 (6 bases). The V end lost 8 bases, the J end lost 2 bases, and 9 bases lay between the germline ends. The CDR3 loop spans 12 amino acids. Germline V CDR1 and CDR2: ENHRY, SYGVKD.

This clonotype turned up a few times. This chain uses TRBV12-3 or TRBV12-4 with TRBJ1-6, with D possibly TRBD1 on 6 matching bases. This CDR3 comprises 16 residues. Trimming left V 5 bases short and J 6 bases short, with 17 bases between. CDR3 DNA: TGTGCCAGCAGTGGCGAGTTGGGGGCCGTTAATTCACCCCTCCACTTT. It codes for CASSGELGAVNSPLHF.

This clonotype was recorded once. The J gene is TRBJ1-1, the V gene TRBV19; D gene uncertain. The CDR3 runs 12 residues. V lost 6 bases, J lost 6 bases, and 11 bases lay in between. Germline V gene sequence: CDR1 LNHDA, CDR2 SQIVND (reference sequence). Here the CDR3 reads CASSPGVAEAFF. DNA of the CDR3: TGTGCCAGTAGCCCTGGGGTCGCTGAAGCTTTCTTT.

The sample holds many counts of this clonotype. This chain uses TRBV20-1 with TRBJ1-5; D is ambiguous. Trimming cost V 0 bases and J 1 base, with 4 bases left between them. The CDR3 contains 13 residues. CDR1 and CDR2 (germline): DFQATT, SNEGSKA (reference sequence). DNA of the CDR3: TGCAGTGCTAGAGATCTAAGCAATCAGCCCCAGCATTTT. It specifies CSARDLSNQPQHF.

Many counts were recorded for this clonotype. The chain links TRBV7-3 to TRBJ2-7, with 10 bases fitting TRBD1. CDR3 length: 15 amino acids. Looked up from germline, CDR1 is SGHTA and CDR2 is FQGTGA. Unmatched junction bases numbered 6, after V lost 3 bases and J lost 4 bases. This CDR3 is CASSLTGGAGYEQYF. In nucleotides, the CDR3 is TGTGCCAGCAGCTTGACAGGGGGCGCGGGGTACGAGCAGTACTTC.

The chain carries TRBV11-2 and TRBJ1-5, with D uncertain. The CDR3 covers 14 residues. Germline V CDR1 and CDR2: SGHAT, FQNNGV. Trimming left V 2 bases short and J 3 bases short, with 8 bases between. The CDR3 DNA is TGTGCCAGCAGCTTATACCAGACCAATCAGCCCCAGCATTTT. This sequence encodes CASSLYQTNQPQHF.

The sample holds many counts of this clonotype. This sequence joins TRBV15 and TRBJ2-3; 7 bases are a match to TRBD2. The CDR3 length is 17 residues. In germline, CDR1 is LNHNV, CDR2 YYDKDF (reference sequence). V dropped 5 bases and J dropped 11; count of bases not matched to a gene: 22. Here the CDR3 reads CATSRHGEGPSGRRQYF. In DNA, the CDR3 is TGTGCCACCAGCCGACACGGGGAGGGGCCCTCGGGTCGGAGGCAGTATTTT.

V is TRBV27 and J is TRBJ2-5; 7 bases are a match to TRBD2. The CDR3 has 13 amino acids. The germline CDR1 and CDR2 sequences are MNHEY and SMNVEV (reference sequence). V was clipped by 5 bases and J by 7 bases; unmatched bases: 7. The chain's CDR3 is CASSHGLVSTQYF. In DNA, the CDR3 is TGTGCCAGCAGTCACGGACTAGTTTCGACCCAGTACTTC.

The rearrangement uses TRBV12-3 or TRBV12-4 and TRBJ2-1, with TRBD2 matching over 9 bases. The V gene end was trimmed by 3 bases and the J gene end by 4 bases; junction bases not matched to a gene: 16. The CDR3 has 19 residues. CDR3 in amino acids: CASSFTTGIAGASYNEQFF. The CDR3 region has the DNA TGTGCCAGCAGTTTTACCACGGGAATAGCGGGGGCCTCATACAATGAGCAGTTCTTC.

This clonotype was observed at least ten times. CDR3 amino acids: CAISSSGASSYNEQFF. The CDR3 DNA sequence: TGTGCCATCAGTTCAAGCGGGGCTTCATCCTACAATGAGCAGTTCTTC. The chain links TRBV10-3 to TRBJ2-1; 7 bases are shared with TRBD2. Germline values: CDR1 ENHRY, CDR2 SYGVKD. The V gene end was trimmed by 5 bases and the J gene end by 1 base; junction bases not matched to a gene: 8. The CDR3 consists of 16 residues.

The table lists this clonotype with many counts. This chain connects TRBV6-1 to TRBJ2-1; possible D gene TRBD2, 6 bases. Germline V gene lookup returns CDR1 MNHNS and CDR2 SASEGT. The V end lost 2 bases, the J end lost 4 bases, and 18 bases lay between the germline ends. This CDR3 contains 17 residues. The DNA of the CDR3 is TGTGCCAGCAGTGAACTTCAGTTGGCGGGGTTTTACAATGAGCAGTTCTTC. Its protein product is CASSELQLAGFYNEQFF.

This clonotype was detected ten times or more. The rearrangement links TRBV28 to TRBJ2-7; D unclear. The germline CDR1 and CDR2 sequences are MDHEN and SYDVKM. V lost 6 bases and J lost 7, with 10 bases in between. CDR3 length: 11 amino acids. The CDR3 coding sequence is TGTGCCAGCAGCCCGCAAACGGAGCAGTACTTC. It is translated as CASSPQTEQYF.

The chain is built from TRBV5-6 and TRBJ1-2, with no clear D. CDR3 length: 12 residues. Trimming removed 0 bases at V and 8 bases at J, with 8 bases between. CDR1 is SGHDT, CDR2 YYEEEE, per germline. In nucleotides, the CDR3 is TGTGCCAGCAGCTTGGAAGCGAACGGCTACACCTTC. Its translation: CASSLEANGYTF.